These 27 T cell receptor beta chains came from one sample sequenced in a study of post-analysis software for immune sequencing data. These receptors are not linked to any known antigen. cDNA libraries of TCR beta carried unique molecular identifiers. TCRdb fed the PCR reads into MiXCR, producing one record per CDR3 protein. The table lists roughly 200,000 distinct CDR3 sequences, 25% to 35% of them singletons, with about 3.4% in the top ten. Regarding the study as a whole: Roughly 5 TRBV segments, TRBV5-6, TRBV5-1 and TRBV20-1 among them, were found more frequent in patients than controls.

Material: blood. Receptors were obtained from a girl aged 2-17 years with multiple sclerosis.

This clonotype has just a few counts. This chain's CDR3 is CASSLARSFNYGYTF. CDR3 nucleotides: TGTGCCAGCAGCTTGGCCAGATCCTTCAACTATGGCTACACCTTC. The chain is built from TRBV5-6 and TRBJ1-2, with D unclear. The CDR3 contains 15 residues. The V gene's germline CDR1 is SGHDT and CDR2 YYEEEE. The germline V and J ends were trimmed by 0 bases and 2 bases, with 11 bases remaining between them.

J is TRBJ1-5 and V is TRBV21-1; TRBD1 is the table's D call, not checked against the DNA. TRBV21-1 represents a pseudogene. The CDR3 length is 15 residues. CDR3 sequence: CASRPQGSSNQPQHF. For the CDR3, the DNA is TGTGCCAGCAGACCCCAGGGTAGTAGCAATCAGCCCCAGCATTTT.

This rearrangement joins TRBV10-2 to TRBJ2-2; possible D gene TRBD1, 5 bases. With 6 bases removed from V and 5 bases from J, the gap between germline ends came to 16 bases. The CDR3 has 15 residues. Germline V lookup: CDR1 WSHSY, CDR2 SAAADI. The CDR3 loop reads CASRTSRGLTGELFF. CDR3 bases: TGCGCCAGCAGGACGTCTAGGGGCCTAACCGGGGAGCTGTTTTTT.

Only a few counts were recorded for this clonotype. The chain uses TRBV5-1 and TRBJ2-7; TRBD1 aligns across 8 bases. CDR1 is SGHRS and CDR2 is YFSETQ in the germline V gene. The V gene end was trimmed by 1 base and the J gene end by 5 bases; junction bases not matched to a gene: 8. This CDR3 has 15 residues. As DNA, the CDR3 is TGCGCCAGCAGCTTGAAGATTGACAGGGGTCACGAGCAGTACTTC. Its translation: CASSLKIDRGHEQYF.

This chain connects TRBV13 to TRBJ2-1, with 13 bases matching TRBD2. V was clipped by 5 bases and J by 5 bases; unmatched bases: 15. Germline assignment: CDR1 PRHDT and CDR2 FYEKMQ (reference sequence). CDR3 length: 19 residues. The CDR3 sequence is CASSHPGLAGYRGHNEQFF. In DNA, the CDR3 is TGTGCCAGCAGCCACCCGGGACTAGCGGGATATAGGGGGCACAATGAGCAGTTCTTC.

The CDR3 loop reads CSARVNRQGCTF. The CDR3 DNA reads TGCAGTGCTAGAGTAAATCGTCAGGGGTGCACCTTC. The V gene is TRBV20-1, the J gene TRBJ1-2; TRBD1 is a possible D gene (6 bases). The CDR3 runs 12 residues. Trimming pared 1 base from V and 13 bases from J, leaving 16 bases between. The germline V gene has CDR1 DFQATT and CDR2 SNEGSKA (reference sequence).

This clonotype came up many times. V gene TRBV3-1 combines with J gene TRBJ2-4; D is possibly TRBD1 (6 bases). V was cut by 5 bases and J by 0 bases, with 14 bases left in between. The CDR3 spans 16 residues. Germline CDR1 is LGHDT and CDR2 is YNNKEL (reference sequence). CDR3 DNA sequence: TGTGCCAGCAGCACCCCAGGGGATCTAGCCAAAAACATTCAGTACTTC. This gives the protein CASSTPGDLAKNIQYF. The whole variable domain, remainder taken from reference TRBV3-1 and TRBJ2-4, is DTAVSQTPKYLVTQMGNDKSIKCEQNLGHDTMYWYKQDSKKFLKIMFSYNNKELIINETVPNRFSPKSPDKAHLNLHINSLELGDSAVYFCASSTPGDLAKNIQYFGAGTRLSVL.

Concerning this clonotype: One end of the junction varies from germline; a read error may be responsible. The V gene is TRBV7-7, the J gene TRBJ2-1; TRBD2 might be the D (6 bases). The V gene's germline CDR1 is SSHAT and CDR2 FNYEAQ (reference sequence). This CDR3 comprises 13 residues. The CDR3 loop reads CASSLGRAGEQFF. In nucleotides, the CDR3 is TGTGCTAGCAGCTTAGGTAGGGCGGGAGAGCAGTTCTTC.

V is TRBV13 and J is TRBJ1-6, with a possible D match to TRBD1 (6 bases). The CDR3 spans 16 residues. V lost 2 bases, J lost 11 bases, and 19 bases lay in between. Germline lookup yields CDR1 PRHDT and CDR2 FYEKMQ (reference sequence). The chain's CDR3 is CASSLRTELQGAPLHF. CDR3 DNA: TGTGCCAGCAGCTTACGGACCGAGCTACAGGGTGCACCCCTCCACTTT.

The rearrangement joins TRBV5-5 to TRBJ2-4, with a possible D match to TRBD1 (7 bases). CDR1 is SGHKS and CDR2 is YYEKEE in the germline V gene (reference sequence). With 4 bases removed from V and 8 bases from J, the gap between germline ends came to 16 bases. The CDR3 runs to 14 residues. This CDR3 is CASSQQGRSHIQYF. Written as DNA, the CDR3 is TGTGCCAGCAGCCAACAGGGGAGGTCGCACATTCAGTACTTC.

This clonotype was seen at least ten times. The V gene is TRBV7-3, the J gene TRBJ2-1, with 12 bases aligning to TRBD2. J was trimmed by 9 bases and V by 4 bases; bases with no gene match: 13. The germline V gene has CDR1 SGHTA and CDR2 FQGTGA. The CDR3 totals 17 residues. The chain's CDR3 is CASSSQGLAGGSSEQFF. CDR3 bases: TGTGCCAGCAGCTCCCAAGGGCTAGCGGGGGGGAGTAGTGAGCAGTTCTTC.

The V gene is TRBV19, the J gene TRBJ2-7, with 8 bases aligning to TRBD2. Germline V gives CDR1 LNHDA, CDR2 SQIVND (reference sequence). This CDR3 is built from 15 residues. V was clipped by 5 bases and J by 3 bases; unmatched bases: 9. The chain's CDR3 is CASSPRGGLRYEQYF. The CDR3 nucleotides read TGTGCCAGTAGTCCTCGGGGGGGACTCCGCTACGAGCAGTACTTC.

This chain connects TRBV7-9 to TRBJ1-2, with D tentatively TRBD1 (6 bases). The V and J ends lost 2 bases and 8 bases respectively, with 12 bases between them. Germline V CDR1 and CDR2: SEHNR, FQNEAQ (reference sequence). There are 13 residues in the CDR3. The CDR3 region is CASSLSGGGGYTF. The CDR3 DNA follows: TGTGCCAGCAGCTTAAGCGGGGGCGGAGGCTACACCTTC.

The chain uses TRBV18 and TRBJ1-5, with a weak D call TRBD1 (5 bases). V was trimmed by 1 base and J by 7 bases, leaving 8 bases between them. The CDR3 is 13 residues long. CDR1 and CDR2 from the germline V gene are KGHSH and LQKENI. Here the CDR3 reads CASSPLGDQPQHF. Here the CDR3 DNA reads TGTGCCAGCTCACCACTCGGGGACCAGCCCCAGCATTTT.

Only one count was recorded for this clonotype. This chain links TRBV20-1 with TRBJ1-4; the D gene is possibly TRBD1 (6 bases). This CDR3 region has 14 residues. Trimming cost V 3 bases and J 3 bases, with 11 bases left between them. Germline-derived CDR1 and CDR2 are DFQATT and SNEGSKA (reference sequence). The CDR3 protein is CSASEGGSNEKLFF. The DNA of the CDR3 is TGCAGTGCTAGCGAGGGGGGCTCTAATGAAAAACTGTTTTTT.

The genes are TRBV5-1 and TRBJ2-7; no clear D. The germline gives CDR1 SGHRS, CDR2 YFSETQ. The CDR3 loop spans 15 amino acids. Trimming left V 3 bases short and J 0 bases short, with 13 bases between. CDR3 sequence reads: CASSSVGRSSYEQYF. In nucleotides, the CDR3 is TGCGCCAGCAGCTCCGTAGGACGGAGCTCCTACGAGCAGTACTTC.

A note on this clonotype: Given a much more abundant clone one base away, this may be a read error. The rearrangement links TRBV5-6 to TRBJ2-1; 7 bases map to TRBD2. The CDR3 is 16 residues long. Looked up from germline, CDR1 is SGHDT and CDR2 is YYEEEE. CDR3 sequence (DNA): TGTGTCAGCAGCTTGGAGGTGGGAGGGCCGGGCAATGAGCAGTTCTTC. Translating gives CVSSLEVGGPGNEQFF.

This clonotype has ten or more counts. This chain uses TRBV29-1 with TRBJ1-1, with D tentatively TRBD1 (5 bases). The V gene's germline CDR1 is SQVTM and CDR2 ANQGSEA. The V end was cut by 7 bases, the J end by 7 bases, with 16 bases between. The CDR3 is made up of 12 amino acids. CDR3 nucleotide sequence: TGCAGCGGCGGGGGGGGTTTGGATGAAGCTTTCTTT. This translates into CSGGGGLDEAFF. The full variable domain, rest sourced from reference TRBV29-1 and TRBJ1-1, is SAVISQKPSRDICQRGTSLTIQCQVDSQVTMMFWYRQQPGQSLTLIATANQGSEATYESGFVIDKFPISRPNLTFSTLTVSNMSPEDSSIYLCSGGGGLDEAFFGQGTRLTVV.

This sequence joins TRBV28 and TRBJ2-1; 7 bases match TRBD1. Per germline, CDR1 MDHEN and CDR2 SYDVKM. The CDR3 extends over 15 amino acids. The V and J ends lost 3 bases and 7 bases, in that order; junction bases with no gene match: 9. In DNA, the CDR3 is TGTGCCAGCAGTTTCCCACAGGGGAATCGAAATGAGCAGTTCTTC. It codes for CASSFPQGNRNEQFF.

This sequence joins TRBV5-1 and TRBJ2-5; D gene uncertain. Germline-derived CDR1 and CDR2 are SGHRS and YFSETQ. This CDR3 comprises 14 residues. V was cut by 3 bases and J by 2 bases, with 11 bases left in between. CDR3 residues: CASSSAASQETQYF. The CDR3 region has the DNA TGCGCCAGCAGCTCCGCGGCTAGTCAAGAGACCCAGTACTTC. The full variable domain, with the rest looked up from reference TRBV5-1 and TRBJ2-5, is KAGVTQTPRYLIKTRGQQVTLSCSPISGHRSVSWYQQTPGQGLQFLFEYFSETQRNKGNFPGRFSGRQFSNSRSEMNVSTLELGDSALYLCASSSAASQETQYFGPGTRLLVL.

The rearrangement joins TRBV5-1 to TRBJ1-1; a possible D gene is TRBD1 (6 bases). The germline V gene has CDR1 SGHRS and CDR2 YFSETQ. This CDR3 region has 17 residues. V lost 0 bases and J lost 1, with 16 bases in between. The CDR3 sequence is CASSLASQGSANTEAFF. The CDR3 nucleotides are TGCGCCAGCAGCTTGGCTTCTCAGGGGTCCGCGAACACTGAAGCTTTCTTT.

The chain joins TRBV28 to TRBJ1-1; D perhaps matches TRBD1 (5 bases). Germline V gene sequence: CDR1 MDHEN, CDR2 SYDVKM. The CDR3 runs to 11 residues. V was cut by 7 bases and J by 6 bases, with 9 bases left in between. This CDR3 reads CASTGAAEAFF. The DNA for the CDR3 is TGTGCCAGCACCGGGGCAGCTGAAGCTTTCTTT.

The chain is built from TRBV28 and TRBJ2-5; 7 bases fit TRBD1. The CDR3 loop spans 11 amino acids. Germline values: CDR1 MDHEN, CDR2 SYDVKM. V dropped 5 bases and J dropped 12; count of bases not matched to a gene: 6. CDR3 in amino acids: CASSIRDSKYF. The CDR3 bases are TGTGCCAGCAGTATCCGGGACAGTAAGTACTTC.

The CDR3 nucleotides are TGTGCCAGCAGTCCCTCGGACCTTACGGCAGATACGCAGTATTTT. It specifies CASSPSDLTADTQYF. This chain connects TRBV27 to TRBJ2-3; D gene ambiguous. The germline V gene has CDR1 MNHEY and CDR2 SMNVEV (reference sequence). Trimming stripped 5 bases from V and 4 bases from J, with 16 bases between. The CDR3 covers 15 residues.

This clonotype was detected many times. This chain links TRBV28 with TRBJ2-1; 8 nucleotides line up with TRBD1. V lost 6 bases and J lost 6; bases outside the gene matches: 7. Germline V CDR1 and CDR2: MDHEN, SYDVKM. The CDR3 is made up of 14 amino acids. The CDR3 protein is CASSRQGYRNEQFF. The CDR3 region has the DNA TGTGCCAGCAGCCGACAGGGGTATCGCAATGAGCAGTTCTTC.

Of note for this clonotype: Just one base apart from a much larger clone, this may be a read error. The chain combines TRBV5-1 with TRBJ2-5; 9 nucleotides agree with TRBD1. The V and J ends lost 3 bases and 1 base, in that order; junction bases with no gene match: 1. The germline V gene encodes CDR1 SGHRS and CDR2 YFSETQ. The CDR3 sequence is 14 residues long. CDR3 nucleotides: TGCGCCAGCAGCTGGACAGGGGCCCAAGAGACCCAGTACTTC. Protein sequence: CASSWTGAQETQYF.

J is TRBJ2-7 and V is TRBV6-5; TRBD2 agrees at 7 bases. The CDR3 consists of 14 residues. J was trimmed by 4 bases and V by 2 bases; bases with no gene match: 5. CDR1 is MNHEY and CDR2 is SVGAGI in the germline V gene. The CDR3 protein is CASSYGGVWYEQYF. CDR3 DNA sequence: TGTGCCAGCAGTTACGGGGGGGTGTGGTACGAGCAGTACTTC.